A selection of T cell receptor beta chains follows, all from one sample in a study of CD8+ T cells in alopecia areata. Clones were sequenced by immunoSEQ multiplex PCR, and TCRdb holds only the in-frame ones, with some missing. The data contain around 140,000 clones, 50% to 65% of them singletons. Sequencing used CD8+ T cells sorted from blood, obtained at week 4, from a patient treated with tofacitinib. These receptors were collected from a human donor with alopecia areata. The CDR3 runs from the conserved cysteine through the conserved F or W. A D gene is named only where the DNA matches it firmly. Not all rows give a size; the values are once, few, many and, for expanded clones, a class.

once TRBJ2-1 TRBV13 13 - TGTGCCTCCGTTTCTAGGATTGTGGATGAGCAGTTCTTC CASVSRIVDEQFF
- TRBJ1-1 TRBV7-9 17 - TGTGCCAGCAGCCCTAAGGTTCAGGGGCGAAATTTCGGTGAAGCTTTCTTT CASSPKVQGRNFGEAFF
- TRBJ2-3 TRBV7-9 15 TRBD2 TGTGCCAGCAGCTTGTATAGCGGGGGGGAAGATACGCAGTATTTT CASSLYSGGEDTQYF
- TRBJ1-6 TRBV2 13 - TGTGCCAGCAGTGATAAGTATAATTCACCCCTCCACTTT CASSDKYNSPLHF
few TRBJ2-4 TRBV7-9 14 - TGTGCCAGCAGCTTAAATCCATCTGGGAACATTCAGTACTTC CASSLNPSGNIQYF
- TRBJ2-7 TRBV7-9 13 - TGTGCCAGCAGCCCCGACAGACCCTACGAGCAGTACTTC CASSPDRPYEQYF
- TRBJ2-7 TRBV18 18 TRBD1 TGTGCCAGCTCACCCAGAGGGACAGGGGCCCCACCCCCCTACGAGCAGTACTTC CASSPRGTGAPPPYEQYF
- TRBJ2-7 TRBV6-5 13 - TGTGCCAGCGGGGGCGGGGGATTCTACGAGCAGTACTTC CASGGGGFYEQYF
- TRBJ2-5 TRBV7-9 12 - TGTGCCAGCCTCGGACTCCAAGAGACCCAGTACTTC CASLGLQETQYF
- TRBJ1-1 TRBV5-1 13 - TGCGCCAGCAGCCTAACAGGGTACACTGAAGCTTTCTTT CASSLTGYTEAFF
- TRBJ2-5 TRBV5-6 13 - TGTGCCAGCAGGTTTTCAACTTCTCCCTCCCAGTACTTC CASRFSTSPSQYF
- TRBJ2-1 TRBV27 14 - TGTGCCAGCAGCGTGACGGCCCCGCTGTATGAGCAGTTCTTC CASSVTAPLYEQFF
- TRBJ2-3 TRBV5-1 15 - TGCGCCAGCAGCCCGCCGGGGGCGGTAATGGATACGCAGTATTTT CASSPPGAVMDTQYF
- TRBJ2-2 TRBV29-1 10 - TGCAGCGTAAACACCGGGGAGCTGTTTTTT CSVNTGELFF
few TRBJ1-5 TRBV4-1 16 TRBD1 TGCGCCAGCAGCCAAGGTGACGGACAGGTCAATCAGCCCCAGCATTTT CASSQGDGQVNQPQHF
- TRBJ2-7 TRBV7-9 13 - TGTGCCAGCAGCTTGGGCGGGGGCCACGAGCAGTACTTC CASSLGGGHEQYF
- TRBJ2-5 TRBV14 13 - TGTGCCAGCAGCCAAGATCTCCAAGAGACCCAGTACTTC CASSQDLQETQYF
few TRBJ1-6 TRBV27 14 - TGTGCCAGCAGTTTCGGGACTCCCCCTTCACCCCTCCACTTT CASSFGTPPSPLHF
few TRBJ2-1 TRBV7-9 12 - TGTGCCACCCCGGGGGCCATGGATGAGCAGTTCTTC CATPGAMDEQFF
- TRBJ2-1 TRBV7-6 17 TRBD2 TGTGCCAGCAGCCGAGGGACTAGCGGGGGGGCCTACAATGAGCAGTTCTTC CASSRGTSGGAYNEQFF
- TRBJ1-2 TRBV13 15 - TGTGCCAGCAGCCCCCCGTCGGTAGGGGGCTATGGCTACACCTTC CASSPPSVGGYGYTF
- TRBJ2-5 TRBV6-6 13 - TGTGCCAGCAGTTCCGACTGGGAAGAGACCCAGTACTTC CASSSDWEETQYF
- TRBJ2-7 TRBV29-1 13 - TGCAGCGTTGTAGGGACACGACACTACGAGCAGTACTTC CSVVGTRHYEQYF
- TRBJ2-3 TRBV5-1 15 TRBD2 TGTGCCAGCAGCTTAGCGGGGGGACGCACAGATACGCAGTATTTT CASSLAGGRTDTQYF
- TRBJ2-5 TRBV5-1 18 - TGCGCCAGCAGCTTGGCCAGTCCCACTTTGTATAGCCAAGAGACCCAGTACTTC CASSLASPTLYSQETQYF
- TRBJ2-7 TRBV5-6 14 - TGTGCCAGCAGCTTGAACAGGGACCCCTACGAGCAGTACTTC CASSLNRDPYEQYF
once TRBJ1-4 TRBV6-5 14 - TGTGCCAGCACCACTGGCCGGACGGCCGAAAAACTGTTTTTT CASTTGRTAEKLFF
few TRBJ2-1 TRBV29-1 14 - TGCAGCGTTGAAGATGTTCTAGGTAGCGATGAGCAGTTCTTC CSVEDVLGSDEQFF
- TRBJ1-1 TRBV7-9 15 TRBD1 TGTGCCAGCAGCTCCCCCCGGACAGGCCCCGGAAGGGCTTTCTTT CASSSPRTGPGRAFF
- TRBJ1-1 TRBV2 11 - TGTGCCAGCGCCCGGTACACTGAAGCTTTCTTT CASARYTEAFF
- TRBJ2-7 TRBV4-2 14 - TGTGCCAGCAGCCAAGATGAGGGGACCTACGAGCAGTACTTC CASSQDEGTYEQYF
few TRBJ2-1 TRBV29-1 12 TRBD2 TGCAGCGTCCCCTGGGGGGGCAATGAGCAGTTCTTC CSVPWGGNEQFF
- TRBJ2-7 TRBV4-1 15 TRBD2 TGCGCCAGCAGCCAAGGGCGGGGGTCTCCCTACGAGCAGTACTTC CASSQGRGSPYEQYF
few TRBJ2-7 TRBV18 13 - TGTGCCAGCTCACCACCGGCAGATTACGAGCAGTACTTC CASSPPADYEQYF
- TRBJ2-7 TRBV4-2 14 - TGTGCCAGCAGTAACCGGGACACGTCCTACGAGCAGTACTTC CASSNRDTSYEQYF
- TRBJ1-3 TRBV2 14 - TGTGCCAGCAGTGAATCGGCGGATGGAAACACCATATATTTT CASSESADGNTIYF
- TRBJ2-7 TRBV27 14 - TGTGCCAGCAGCCTCTGGGGGGTAGGCGACGAGCAGTACTTC CASSLWGVGDEQYF
few TRBJ2-1 TRBV4-3 14 - TGCGCCAGCAGCCAAGGCAACCGGGCAGATGAGCAGTTCTTC CASSQGNRADEQFF
- TRBJ2-7 TRBV14 14 - TGTGCCAGCAGCCAAAGACGGGACTCCTACGAGCAGTACTTC CASSQRRDSYEQYF
few TRBJ2-7 TRBV27 13 - TGTGCCAGCAGTTTTCACGGATCCTACGAGCAGTACTTC CASSFHGSYEQYF
few TRBJ1-5 TRBV2 18 TRBD1 TGTGCCAGCAGTATCCGGGGACAGGGTTTATATAGCAATCAGCCCCAGCATTTT CASSIRGQGLYSNQPQHF
- TRBJ1-2 TRBV29-1 13 TRBD1 TGCAGCGCCGGGACAGGGGGCTACTATGGCTACACCTTC CSAGTGGYYGYTF
- TRBJ1-2 TRBV6-5 16 TRBD1 TGTGCCAGCAGTTACCCCCGGACAGGGGGAGACTATGGCTACACCTTC CASSYPRTGGDYGYTF
- TRBJ1-2 TRBV4-1 14 - TGCGCCAGCAGCCAAGTGGTCTCTACTATTGGCTACACCTTC CASSQVVSTIGYTF
- TRBJ2-7 TRBV25-1 16 - TGTGCCAGCACCCAAGGAGAGGGAGCTACCGCCTACGAGCAGTACTTC CASTQGEGATAYEQYF
- TRBJ1-4 TRBV7-9 16 - TGTGCCAGCAGCTTAGCGCTCGAGGGGGTAAATGAAAAACTGTTTTTT CASSLALEGVNEKLFF
few TRBJ2-2 TRBV7-9 15 - TGTGCCAGCAGCTTACAGGGGCGCTACACCGGGGAGCTGTTTTTT CASSLQGRYTGELFF
- TRBJ2-6 TRBV6-5 15 - TGTGCCAGCAGTTCCTTCGTCGCTGGGGCCAACGTCCTGACTTTC CASSSFVAGANVLTF
few TRBJ2-7 TRBV6-5 11 - TGTGCCAGCAGTTTCGGTCGCGAGCAGTACTTC CASSFGREQYF
- TRBJ1-1 TRBV29-1 13 TRBD1 TGCAGCGTTTTAGGACAGGGGAACACTGAAGCTTTCTTT CSVLGQGNTEAFF
- TRBJ2-7 TRBV29-1 10 - TGCAGCGTTTACGGCTACGAGCAGTACTTC CSVYGYEQYF
- TRBJ2-1 TRBV7-2 14 TRBD1 TGTGCCAGCAGCGTCAGGGGGCCCTACAATGAGCAGTTCTTC CASSVRGPYNEQFF
few TRBJ1-2 TRBV2 14 - TGTGCCAGCAGTGAAGCAACGGCCGACTATGGCTACACCTTC CASSEATADYGYTF
- TRBJ2-7 TRBV30 13 - TGTGCCTGGAGAATCACAGGGTCCTACGAGCAGTACTTC CAWRITGSYEQYF
- TRBJ2-3 TRBV7-9 16 TRBD2 TGTGCCAGCAGCTCATTGGGACTAGCGGTCACAGATACGCAGTATTTT CASSSLGLAVTDTQYF
few TRBJ2-3 TRBV4-2 16 TRBD2 TGTGCCAGCAGCCAAGATTTTAGCGGGGGGGCAGATACGCAGTATTTT CASSQDFSGGADTQYF
few TRBJ2-2 TRBV6-5 13 - TGTGCCAGCAGTTACTCTAACACCGGGGAGCTGTTTTTT CASSYSNTGELFF